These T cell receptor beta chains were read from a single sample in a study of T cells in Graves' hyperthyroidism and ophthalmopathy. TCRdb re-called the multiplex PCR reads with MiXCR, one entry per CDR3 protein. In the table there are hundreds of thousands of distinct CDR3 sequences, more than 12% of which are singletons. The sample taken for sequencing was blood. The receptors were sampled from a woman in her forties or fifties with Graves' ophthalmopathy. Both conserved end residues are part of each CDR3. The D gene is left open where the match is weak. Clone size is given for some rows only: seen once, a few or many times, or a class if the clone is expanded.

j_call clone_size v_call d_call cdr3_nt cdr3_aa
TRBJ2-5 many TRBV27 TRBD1 TGTGCCAGCAGTTCAGGGGGTTCGCGAGAGACCCAGTACTTC CASSSGGSRETQYF
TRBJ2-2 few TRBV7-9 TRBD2 TGTGCCAGCAGCTTAGTTTTCCCAGCGGGAGGGCCGTACACCGGGGAGCTGTTTTTT CASSLVFPAGGPYTGELFF
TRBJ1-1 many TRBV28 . TGTGCCAGCAGTCCCCGACTAACTGTCACTGAAGCTTTCTTT CASSPRLTVTEAFF
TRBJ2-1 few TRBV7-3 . TGTGCCAGCAGCTTAACGAGAACTATGTTTCATGAGCAGTTCTTC CASSLTRTMFHEQFF
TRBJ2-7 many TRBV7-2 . TGTGCCAGCAGCTATCCGGCACGTCGGGAGCAGTACTTC CASSYPARREQYF
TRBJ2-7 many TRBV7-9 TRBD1 TGTGCCAGCAGCTTAGGGGGACAGGGCCGCGTACTCTCCTACGAGCAGTACTTC CASSLGGQGRVLSYEQYF
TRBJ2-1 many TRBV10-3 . TGTGCCATCAGTGCCAACCCTAGGGATGAGCAGTTCTTC CAISANPRDEQFF
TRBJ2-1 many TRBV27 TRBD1 TGTGCCAGCAGCACCCCCCGGGACAGGGGCTACAATGAGCAGTTCTTC CASSTPRDRGYNEQFF
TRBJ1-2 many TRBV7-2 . TGTGCCAGCAGCTTAGACACGAACAGGGTGAATGGCTACACCTTC CASSLDTNRVNGYTF
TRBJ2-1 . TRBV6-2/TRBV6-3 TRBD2 TGTGCCAGCACCATACTAGCGGGAGTAACCAATGAGCAGTTCTTC CASTILAGVTNEQFF
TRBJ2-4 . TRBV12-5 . TGTGCTAGTGGTCGAGGGACACCGTCCAACATTCAGTACTTC CASGRGTPSNIQYF
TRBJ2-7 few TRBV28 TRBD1 TGTGCCAGCGGCCCGACAGGGCTGGGGTCCTACGAGCAGTACTTC CASGPTGLGSYEQYF
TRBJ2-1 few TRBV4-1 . TGCGCCAGCAGCCAAGTAAACAGCCTCCCCTACAATGAGCAGTTCTTC CASSQVNSLPYNEQFF
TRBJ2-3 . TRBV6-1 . TGTGCCAGCAGTCCGTATAGCGGCACAGATACGCAGTATTTT CASSPYSGTDTQYF
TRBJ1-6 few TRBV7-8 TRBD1 TGTGCCAGCAGCCTTAACCGGGACAGTAGTTCACCCCTCCACTTT CASSLNRDSSSPLHF
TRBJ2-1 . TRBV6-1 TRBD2 TGTGCCAGCATCGAAGCGGGAGCTAGGGATGAGCAGTTCTTC CASIEAGARDEQFF
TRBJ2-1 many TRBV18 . TGTGCCAGCTCACCATCTCGTGATGAGCAGTTCTTC CASSPSRDEQFF
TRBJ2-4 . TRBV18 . TGTGCCAGCTCACCATTAGTCTCAGGGTCATTAAGACGCGGGACGAAGACGGTTCAGTACTTC CASSPLVSGSLRRGTKTVQYF
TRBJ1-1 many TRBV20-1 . TGCAGTGCTAGGGTACAGGAAGCTTTCTTT CSARVQEAFF
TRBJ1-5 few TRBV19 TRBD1 TGTGCCAGTAGTATAGGCCCTGACAGGGGGAGTGATCAGCCCCAGCATTTT CASSIGPDRGSDQPQHF
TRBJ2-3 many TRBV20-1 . TGCAGTGCTAGAGCTTTCGGGCGATCAGATACGCAGTATTTT CSARAFGRSDTQYF
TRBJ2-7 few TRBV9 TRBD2 TGTGCCAGCAGCGGAGGGGGAGCGGGAGGGAGCTACGAGCAGTACTTC CASSGGGAGGSYEQYF
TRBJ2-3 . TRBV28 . TGTGCCAGCAACTCCCAGGGTCGGAAAGATACGCAGTATTTT CASNSQGRKDTQYF
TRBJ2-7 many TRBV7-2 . TGTGCCAGCAGCTTAAAGCCCCCGTACGAGCAGTACTTC CASSLKPPYEQYF
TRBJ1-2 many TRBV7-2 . TGTGCCAGCAGCTTAAAGGACTATGGCTACACCTTC CASSLKDYGYTF
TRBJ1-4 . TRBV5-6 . TGTGCCAGCAGCTTCGATTCTGGTCGGGGGCCTAATGAAAAACTGTTTTTT CASSFDSGRGPNEKLFF
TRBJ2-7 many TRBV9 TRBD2 TGTGCCAGCAGCGTAGGACTAGCGGCATCCTACGAGCAGTACTTC CASSVGLAASYEQYF
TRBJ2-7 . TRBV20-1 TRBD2 TGCAGTGCTACAATAGCGGGAGTCTACGAGCAGTACTTC CSATIAGVYEQYF
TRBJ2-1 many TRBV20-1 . TGCAGTGCTAGAGTAACCCCTCGATTAGCAGGCAATGAGCAGTTCTTC CSARVTPRLAGNEQFF